The clone carrying this TCR beta chain was recorded at least ten times. Time point given: patch test 1, 2 weeks after DPC sensitization. Treatment denoted: therapeutic diphenylcyclopropenone sensitization with weekly scalp DPC. The data were taken from a study of human T cells and chemical hapten exposure. From the RACE reads, TCRdb called clonotypes with MiXCR, one entry per CDR3 protein. The table has 350,000 or so distinct CDR3 sequences, approximately 6.9% seen once. CDR1 and CDR2 from the germline V gene are LGHNA and YSLEER. V was clipped by 0 bases and J by 0 bases, with 11 bases between them. CDR3 size: 17 residues.

The input for sequencing was whole blood, taken in connection with sensitization to the hapten diphenylcyclopropenone (DPC). This TCR came from a woman under 30 with alopecia areata. Some clones in this sample may be carry-over from other donors' samples. The chain recombines TRBV4-3 with TRBJ2-2; possibly TRBD2 for D (6 bases). As DNA, the CDR3 is TGCGCCAGCAGCCAAGAAATCGGACTAACGAACACCGGGGAGCTGTTTTTT. Amino acids: CASSQEIGLTNTGELFF.